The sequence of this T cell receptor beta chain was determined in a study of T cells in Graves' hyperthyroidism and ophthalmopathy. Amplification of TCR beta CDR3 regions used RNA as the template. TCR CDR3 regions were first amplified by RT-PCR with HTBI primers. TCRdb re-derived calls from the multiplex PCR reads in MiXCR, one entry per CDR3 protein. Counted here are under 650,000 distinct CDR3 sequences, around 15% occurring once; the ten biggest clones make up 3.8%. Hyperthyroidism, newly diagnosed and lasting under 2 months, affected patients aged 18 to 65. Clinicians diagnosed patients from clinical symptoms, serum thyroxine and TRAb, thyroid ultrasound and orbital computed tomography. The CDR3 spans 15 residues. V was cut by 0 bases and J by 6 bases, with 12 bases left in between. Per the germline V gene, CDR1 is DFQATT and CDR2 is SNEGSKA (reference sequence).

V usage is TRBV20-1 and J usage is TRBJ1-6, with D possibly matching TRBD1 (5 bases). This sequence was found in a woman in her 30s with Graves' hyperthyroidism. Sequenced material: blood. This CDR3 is CSARDQGEVNSPLHF. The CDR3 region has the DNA TGCAGTGCTAGAGATCAAGGGGAAGTTAATTCACCCCTCCACTTT.